The 10 T cell receptor beta chains below all came from one sample that was sequenced in a study of naive and memory T cell subsets. Whole-study findings and limits: Especially in CD8 cells, naive repertoires contained a few larger clonotypes, possibly CD45RA-re-expressing memory cells.

The beta constant-region primer was an equimolar mix of two oligonucleotides covering TRBC1 and TRBC2. Four rounds of PCR amplified the ligated cDNA using nested alpha and beta constant-region primers plus SP2. TCRdb ran MiXCR on the UMI-ligation and nested PCR reads and lists one entry per CDR3 protein. The sample contains around 140,000 distinct CDR3 sequences, about 20% of which appear only once. These TCRs are of unknown antigen specificity. Sequenced: naive CD8+ T cells from blood. The receptor source for this set is a human donor in good health.

This clonotype appeared a few times. The chain links TRBV6-5 to TRBJ2-1; D perhaps matches TRBD1 (6 bases). Germline V gene sequence: CDR1 MNHEY, CDR2 SVGAGI. CDR3 length: 11 residues. With 5 bases removed from V and 9 bases from J, the gap between germline ends came to 8 bases. CDR3 nucleotides: TGTGCCAGCAGTAACAGGGTTGAGCAGTTCTTC. Its protein product is CASSNRVEQFF.

The CDR3 is CASSQFVHEQYF. CDR3 in DNA: TGTGCCAGCAGCCAATTCGTTCACGAGCAGTACTTC. This chain uses TRBV16 with TRBJ2-7; D call uncertain. There are 12 residues in the CDR3. Per the germline V gene, CDR1 is KGHSY and CDR2 is FQNENV. Trimming took off 1 base at V and 5 bases at J, with 6 bases between the two ends.

This clonotype was counted a few times. V usage is TRBV11-2 and J usage is TRBJ2-3; maybe TRBD1 (6 bases). Germline V gives CDR1 SGHAT, CDR2 FQNNGV. The CDR3 consists of 14 residues. V lost 5 bases, J lost 4 bases, and 13 bases lay in between. The CDR3 DNA is TGTGCCAGCAGCCTGTCGGGACATTCAGATACGCAGTATTTT. It yields the protein CASSLSGHSDTQYF.

This clonotype was detected only a few times. V is TRBV7-9 and J is TRBJ1-5, with 7 bases that match TRBD1. CDR1 and CDR2 (germline): SEHNR, FQNEAQ (reference sequence). This CDR3 contains 16 residues. V gave up 4 bases and J gave up 2 bases; unmatched junction bases: 8. The CDR3 coding sequence is TGTGCCAGCAGCTCCAAGACAGGGCCGGGCAATCAGCCCCAGCATTTT. It yields the protein CASSSKTGPGNQPQHF.

The chain is built from TRBV29-1 and TRBJ2-5; D is perhaps TRBD1 (6 bases). Germline V gene sequence: CDR1 SQVTM, CDR2 ANQGSEA. The CDR3 is made up of 16 amino acids. The ends were cut back, 2 bases at V and 3 bases at J, with 19 bases in the middle. CDR3: CSVEKDWGLGEETQYF. The CDR3 DNA sequence: TGCAGCGTTGAAAAGGACTGGGGGCTCGGGGAAGAGACCCAGTACTTC.

This clonotype has only a few counts. The rearrangement links TRBV2 to TRBJ2-7; 8 nucleotides agree with TRBD1. The CDR3 extends over 14 amino acids. With 6 bases clipped from V and 6 bases from J, the junction kept 10 bases outside the gene matches. Per germline, CDR1 SNHLY and CDR2 FYNNEI. CDR3 nucleotide sequence: TGTGCCAGCAGACCGGACAGGGCGGTAAGCGAGCAGTACTTC. It specifies CASRPDRAVSEQYF.

This clonotype was observed a handful of times. The chain couples TRBV21-1 to TRBJ2-5; the table's D call of TRBD1 was not tested on the DNA. TRBV21-1 counts as a pseudogene. The CDR3 extends over 19 amino acids. CDR3: CASSKSTYPGAALQETQYF. DNA for the CDR3: TGTGCCAGCAGCAAATCGACTTATCCGGGTGCTGCGCTGCAAGAGACCCAGTACTTC.

The rearrangement joins TRBV6-1 to TRBJ2-3; 8 positions match TRBD2. CDR1 and CDR2 from the germline V gene are MNHNS and SASEGT. The ends lost 4 bases at V and 6 bases at J; junction bases unmatched: 3. This CDR3 contains 13 residues. In nucleotides, the CDR3 is TGTGCCAGCAGTGGCGGCGGGGGGGATACGCAGTATTTT. Amino acid sequence: CASSGGGGDTQYF.

V and J are TRBV27 and TRBJ1-5, with D unclear. CDR3 length equals 13 residues. Trimming shortened V by 5 bases and J by 2 bases, and 7 bases separated the two germline ends. Germline CDR1 and CDR2: MNHEY and SMNVEV (reference sequence). Written as DNA, the CDR3 is TGTGCCAGCAGTATACTGGGCAATCAGCCCCAGCATTTT. This codes for CASSILGNQPQHF.

This rearrangement joins TRBV9 to TRBJ2-5, with 10 nucleotides matching TRBD1. Germline V gene data show CDR1 as SGDLS and CDR2 as YYNGEE. The ends lost 3 bases at V and 5 bases at J; junction bases unmatched: 7. The CDR3 has 15 amino acids. CDR3 amino acids: CASSEGTGVVETQYF. CDR3 nucleotides: TGTGCCAGCAGCGAGGGGACAGGGGTTGTGGAGACCCAGTACTTC.